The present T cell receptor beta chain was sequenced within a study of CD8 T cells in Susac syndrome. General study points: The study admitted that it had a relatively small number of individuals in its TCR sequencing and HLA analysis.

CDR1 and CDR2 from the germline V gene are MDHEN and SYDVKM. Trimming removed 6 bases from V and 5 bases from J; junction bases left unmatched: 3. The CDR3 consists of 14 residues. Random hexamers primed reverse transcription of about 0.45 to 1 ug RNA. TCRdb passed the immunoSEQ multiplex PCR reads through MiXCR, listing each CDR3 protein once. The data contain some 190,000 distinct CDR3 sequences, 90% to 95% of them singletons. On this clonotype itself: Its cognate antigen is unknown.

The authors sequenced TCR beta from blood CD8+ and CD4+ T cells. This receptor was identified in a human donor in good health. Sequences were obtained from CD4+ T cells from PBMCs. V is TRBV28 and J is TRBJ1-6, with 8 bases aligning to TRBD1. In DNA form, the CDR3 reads TGTGCCAGCAGGACAGGGGTGGATAATTCACCCCTCCACTTT. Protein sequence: CASRTGVDNSPLHF.